The subject of this entry is one T cell receptor beta chain. The antigen remains undetermined. The CDR3 loop spans 12 amino acids. Trimming pared 8 bases from V and 6 bases from J, leaving 13 bases between. Germline lookup yields CDR1 LNHDA and CDR2 SQIVND (reference sequence). The entry originates in a study of Ad26.COV2.S vaccination and SARS-CoV-2 variants. At the level of the study: Each vaccinee took Ad26.COV2.S intramuscularly, once or twice 56 days apart.

Sequencing used immunoSEQ multiplex PCR; TCRdb keeps in-frame clones, though not all of them. This table has about 410,000 clones, around 92% appearing once. Study results and caveats: Placebo recipients showed lower spike-specific TCR breadth than vaccinees.

Treatment denoted: roughly 19 received Ad26.COV2.S at low or high dose, single or two shots; several received placebo; per-sample allocation not given. Collection of the samples took place on day 63 after the first injection of vaccine or placebo. Cohort 1b enrolled adults aged 18-55 years in Boston. The study used a vaccine consisting of an Ad26 vector that expressed Wuhan-strain SARS-CoV-2 spike. The sequence derives from a person between 18 and 59 years old who received the Ad26.COV2.S COVID-19 vaccine or a placebo. Here the sequenced sample was peripheral blood, taken in a trial of Ad26.COV2.S vaccine versus placebo. The chain recombines TRBV19 with TRBJ1-1; D might be TRBD1 (5 bases). CDR3 DNA: TGTGCCAGTGGGGACCTCGGGGCTGAAGCTTTCTTT. Protein: CASGDLGAEAFF.